Given below is one T cell receptor (beta chain) in context. Antigen unknown. The sample is drawn from a study of cytotoxic CD8 clonotypes in ibrutinib-treated CLL. Study background: The patients, roughly ten relapsed/refractory and roughly 15 treatment-naive, included 17 who were IGHV unmutated.

Broader study findings: Clonality was higher at ibrutinib response and returned toward baseline at progression. The study found baseline clonality above age-matched healthy donors, tracking circulating CD8+ T-cell counts. Few clonotypes were public, and these shrank or held steady under treatment.

The V end lost 5 bases, the J end lost 4 bases, and 11 bases lay between the germline ends. The V gene's germline CDR1 is SGHTA and CDR2 FQGNSA. The CDR3 totals 14 residues. Produced via immunoSEQ multiplex PCR; TCRdb's table is partial and in-frame only. This table holds about 160,000 clones, approximately 84% found once. This chain joins TRBV7-2 and TRBJ1-4; TRBD1 might be the D (6 bases). The source is a human donor with chronic lymphocytic leukemia. Here the sequenced sample was PBMCs, taken after 24 months of ibrutinib treatment. The CDR3 sequence: CASSRGHSNEKLFF. Here the CDR3 DNA reads TGTGCCAGCAGCCGGGGGCATAGTAATGAAAAACTGTTTTTT.